Listed below are T cell receptor beta chains from one sample, sequenced in a study of T cell clonotyping in hematopoietic cell transplantation. The data were produced by immunoSEQ multiplex PCR, yet TCRdb's version contains in-frame clones alone and is incomplete. Of around 26,000 clones in the sample, approximately 81% were seen once. The sequenced sample was peripheral blood mononuclear cells, obtained before stem cell transplant. The source of these receptors is a man in his forties with acute myeloid leukemia. Some clones in this sample may be carry-over from other donors' samples. The conserved cysteine and the conserved F or W are not part of the CDR3 here. Rows give clone size only sometimes, using once, few, many, or a class for an expanded clone.

CDR3 protein,CDR3 length,J gene,clone size,V gene
ASKTGYNEQF,10,TRBJ2-1,-,TRBV27
ASSEARISNQPQH,13,TRBJ1-5,-,TRBV2
ASSGYSNQPQH,11,TRBJ1-5,-,TRBV6-1
ASSPESVIGAVDGYT,15,TRBJ1-2,-,TRBV7-8
ASSSERGGQETQY,13,TRBJ2-5,few,TRBV7-2
ASSVVTGPTEAF,12,TRBJ1-1,-,TRBV9
ASSFGTSGGAERYEQY,16,TRBJ2-7,-,TRBV7-3
ASSPRTGWGVNTEAF,15,TRBJ1-1,-,TRBV5-4
ASSPLNSYEQY,11,TRBJ2-7,once,TRBV11-2
ASSLGGSTQETQY,13,TRBJ2-5,once,TRBV7-8
ASSFGYNEQF,10,TRBJ2-1,-,TRBV25-1
ASGREYEQY,9,TRBJ2-7,-,TRBV11-3
ASSQDLREVAF,11,TRBJ1-1,few,TRBV4-2
ASRRGSTNEKLF,12,TRBJ1-4,-,TRBV7-2
ASTERRGTSYGYT,13,TRBJ1-2,-,TRBV6-5
ASSLGSPQTNSPLH,14,TRBJ1-6,-,TRBV5-4
ASSETRTQETQY,12,TRBJ2-5,-,TRBV10-1
ASSLVPTWGLYNEQF,15,TRBJ2-1,-,TRBV11-3
ASSLGTSADTQY,12,TRBJ2-3,-,TRBV7-9
ASSLGGSGAYEQY,13,TRBJ2-7,once,TRBV5-4
ASSLGPGTQNYGYT,14,TRBJ1-2,once,TRBV7-2
ASSIVPTGEQY,11,TRBJ2-7,few,TRBV19
ASSLDGEKLF,10,TRBJ1-4,-,TRBV7-7
ASSRTGTAGGYT,12,TRBJ1-2,-,TRBV6-1
ASSLGQPNYGYT,12,TRBJ1-2,-,TRBV27
ASSEAARMNTEAF,13,TRBJ1-1,-,TRBV6-1
ASSSSYGRGGDTQY,14,TRBJ2-3,-,TRBV7-9
AWRREGAESPLH,12,TRBJ1-6,-,TRBV30
ARSVVWTLSYYGYT,14,TRBJ1-2,-,TRBV5-3
ASSPGGVAGGPYEQY,15,TRBJ2-7,once,TRBV11-3
ASSLMGGEQY,10,TRBJ2-7,-,TRBV7-3
ASKRADTQY,9,TRBJ2-3,few,TRBV5-1
SVVGIGGVNTEAF,13,TRBJ1-1,-,TRBV29-1
ASSLGLLREDIQY,13,TRBJ2-4,-,TRBV5-6
ASSDYEEQY,9,TRBJ2-7,few,TRBV5-1
ASSVSGGSFNEQF,13,TRBJ2-1,-,TRBV9
AWDHTSYEQY,10,TRBJ2-7,-,TRBV30
ASSLTGQGANEKLF,14,TRBJ1-4,-,TRBV7-9
ASSLAGWETQY,11,TRBJ2-5,once,TRBV7-9
ASSKQGNGYT,10,TRBJ1-2,-,TRBV27
ASSIGWVGGYNEQF,14,TRBJ2-1,-,TRBV2
ASSLVWGGRTNEKLF,15,TRBJ1-4,-,TRBV11-3
ASSQRSEGGGTSVGTQY,17,TRBJ2-3,-,TRBV4-3
ASSEGPSYEQY,11,TRBJ2-7,-,TRBV10-2
ASSPPGGDEQY,11,TRBJ2-7,-,TRBV27
ASSFGTYEQY,10,TRBJ2-7,-,TRBV11-3
ASSTGYGYT,9,TRBJ1-2,-,TRBV11-2
ASLGGYARANYGYT,14,TRBJ1-2,once,TRBV25-1
ASSQDHRQGADEAF,14,TRBJ1-1,-,TRBV4-2
ASSLNTEAF,9,TRBJ1-1,-,TRBV5-6
AISDGLSPLH,10,TRBJ1-6,-,TRBV28
ASSVGGRTDTQY,12,TRBJ2-3,-,TRBV9
ASSLGGIANYGYT,13,TRBJ1-2,-,TRBV13
ASSPSGQSPLH,11,TRBJ1-6,medium-sized,TRBV9
ASSQEHSYYGYT,12,TRBJ1-2,-,TRBV4-1
ASSYSSGNEKLF,12,TRBJ1-4,once,TRBV6-5
ASSEIRGASGTQY,13,TRBJ2-3,-,TRBV10-1
ASSLKEGTYEQY,12,TRBJ2-7,-,TRBV27
ASSVGQGYEQY,11,TRBJ2-7,medium-sized,TRBV28
ASSPGPSGNTIY,12,TRBJ1-3,-,TRBV4-1